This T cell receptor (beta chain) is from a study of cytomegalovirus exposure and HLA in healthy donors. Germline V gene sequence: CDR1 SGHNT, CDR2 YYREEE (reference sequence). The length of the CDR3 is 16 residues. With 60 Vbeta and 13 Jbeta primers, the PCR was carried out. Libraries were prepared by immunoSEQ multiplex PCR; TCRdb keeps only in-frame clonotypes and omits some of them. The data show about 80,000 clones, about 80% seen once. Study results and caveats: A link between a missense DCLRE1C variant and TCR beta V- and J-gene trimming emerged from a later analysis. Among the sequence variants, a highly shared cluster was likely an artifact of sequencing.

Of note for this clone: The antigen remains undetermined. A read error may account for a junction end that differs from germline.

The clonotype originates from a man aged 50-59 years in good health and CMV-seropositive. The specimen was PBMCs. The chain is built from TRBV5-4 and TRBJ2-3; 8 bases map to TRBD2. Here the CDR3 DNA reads TGCGCCAGCAGCCAAGACAGCGGGGGCTACACAGATACGCAGTATTTT. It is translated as CASSQDSGGYTDTQYF.